This TCR beta chain was observed in a study of cytomegalovirus exposure and HLA in healthy donors. General study results and limits: Reportedly, HLA-A and HLA-B alleles of most subjects were accurately predicted from TCR beta. Immune exposure was documented only through CMV serostatus.

Everyone who donated was a healthy bone marrow donor. Primers included in the PCR were 60 Vbeta and 13 Jbeta primers. Generated by immunoSEQ multiplex PCR, the TCRdb table keeps only in-frame clones and is missing some. The repertoire includes roughly 100,000 clones, 60% to 80% of them detected once, and around 6.1% sits in the top ten. Only a few counts were recorded for this clone. The antigen is not known. The TCR originated in a man between 60 and 75 years old in good health and CMV-seropositive. Material for sequencing was PBMCs.

The CDR3: CASSQEGTGLAYGYTF. Written as DNA, the CDR3 is TGCGCCAGCAGCCAAGAGGGGACAGGGTTGGCCTATGGCTACACCTTC. This chain links TRBV4-3 with TRBJ1-2; 9 bases match TRBD1. V gave up 0 bases and J gave up 4 bases; unmatched junction bases: 6. The CDR3 loop spans 16 amino acids. Germline assignment: CDR1 LGHNA and CDR2 YSLEER.